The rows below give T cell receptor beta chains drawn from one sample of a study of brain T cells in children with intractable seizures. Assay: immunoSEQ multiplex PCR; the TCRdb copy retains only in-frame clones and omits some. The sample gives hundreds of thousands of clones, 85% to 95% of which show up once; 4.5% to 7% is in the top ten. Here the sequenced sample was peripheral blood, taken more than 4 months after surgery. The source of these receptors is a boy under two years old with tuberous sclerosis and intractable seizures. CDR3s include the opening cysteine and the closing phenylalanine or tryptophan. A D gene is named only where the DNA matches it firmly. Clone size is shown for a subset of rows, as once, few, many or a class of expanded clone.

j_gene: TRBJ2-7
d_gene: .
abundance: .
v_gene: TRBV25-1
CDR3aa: CASSEYLVRPYEQYF
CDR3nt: TGTGCCAGCAGTGAATATCTCGTCAGGCCCTACGAGCAGTACTTC

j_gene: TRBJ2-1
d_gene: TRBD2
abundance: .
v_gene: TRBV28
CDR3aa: CASSPSGSGSKDNEQFF
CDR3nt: TGTGCCAGCAGTCCCAGCGGTAGCGGGAGTAAGGACAATGAGCAGTTCTTC

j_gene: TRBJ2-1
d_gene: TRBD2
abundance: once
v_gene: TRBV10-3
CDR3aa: CAMSPGLAGGLRDEQFF
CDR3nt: TGTGCCATGAGCCCGGGACTAGCGGGAGGATTAAGGGATGAGCAGTTCTTC

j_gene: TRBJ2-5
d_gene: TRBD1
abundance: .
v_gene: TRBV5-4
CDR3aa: CASSYGQGETQYF
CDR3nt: TGTGCCAGCAGTTATGGACAGGGAGAGACCCAGTACTTC

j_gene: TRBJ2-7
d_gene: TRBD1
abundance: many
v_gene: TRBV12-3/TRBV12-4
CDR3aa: CASSNRDRQYF
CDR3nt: TGTGCCAGCAGCAACCGGGACAGGCAGTACTTC

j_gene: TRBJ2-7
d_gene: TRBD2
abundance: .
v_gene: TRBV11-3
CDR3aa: CASSEGTSLEQYF
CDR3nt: TGTGCCAGCAGCGAGGGGACTAGCCTCGAGCAGTACTTC

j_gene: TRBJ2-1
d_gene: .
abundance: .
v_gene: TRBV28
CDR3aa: CASSLGPSFTQNYNEQFF
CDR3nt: TGTGCCAGCAGTTTGGGCCCCAGCTTCACCCAAAATTACAATGAGCAGTTCTTC

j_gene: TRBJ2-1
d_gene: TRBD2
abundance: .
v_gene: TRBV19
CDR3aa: CASSIGREGLNEQFF
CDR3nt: TGTGCCAGTAGTATTGGGCGGGAGGGCCTGAATGAGCAGTTCTTC

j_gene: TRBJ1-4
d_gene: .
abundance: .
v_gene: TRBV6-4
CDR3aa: CASSNGGFNEKLFF
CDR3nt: TGTGCCAGCAGTAATGGGGGATTTAATGAAAAACTGTTTTTT

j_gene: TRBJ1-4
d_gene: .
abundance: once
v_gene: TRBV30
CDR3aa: CAWNFGVGNEKLFF
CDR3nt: TGTGCCTGGAATTTCGGGGTGGGAAATGAAAAACTGTTTTTT

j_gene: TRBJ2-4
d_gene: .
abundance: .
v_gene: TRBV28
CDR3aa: CASSLLVRASKNIQYF
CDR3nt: TGTGCCAGCAGTTTATTGGTCAGGGCCTCCAAAAACATTCAGTACTTC

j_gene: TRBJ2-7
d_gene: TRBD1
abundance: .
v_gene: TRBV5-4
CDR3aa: CASSHKSTGPEQYF
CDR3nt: TGTGCCAGCAGCCATAAATCGACAGGGCCCGAGCAGTACTTC

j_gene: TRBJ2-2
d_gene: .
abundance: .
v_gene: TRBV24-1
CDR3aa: CATSDLTGITGELFF
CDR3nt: TGTGCCACCAGTGACCTTACAGGGATCACCGGGGAGCTGTTTTTT

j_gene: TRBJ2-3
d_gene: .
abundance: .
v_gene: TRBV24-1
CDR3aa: CATSDWTSTDTQYF
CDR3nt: TGTGCCACCAGTGATTGGACTAGCACAGATACGCAGTATTTT

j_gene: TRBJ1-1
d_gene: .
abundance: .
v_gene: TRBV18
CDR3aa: CASQPRVGETEAFF
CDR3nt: TGTGCCAGCCAACCGAGGGTGGGGGAAACTGAAGCTTTCTTT

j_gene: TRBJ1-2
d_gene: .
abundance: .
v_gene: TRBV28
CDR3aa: CASSLPPPGLGGYTF
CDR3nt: TGTGCCAGCAGTTTACCCCCCCCCGGCCTCGGTGGCTACACCTTC

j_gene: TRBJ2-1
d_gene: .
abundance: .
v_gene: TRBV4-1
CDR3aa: CASRDPANEQFF
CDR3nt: TGCGCCAGCCGGGACCCGGCTAATGAGCAGTTCTTC

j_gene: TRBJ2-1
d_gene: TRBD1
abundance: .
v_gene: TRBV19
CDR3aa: CASSTGQNNEQFF
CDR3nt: TGTGCCAGTAGTACGGGACAGAACAATGAGCAGTTCTTC

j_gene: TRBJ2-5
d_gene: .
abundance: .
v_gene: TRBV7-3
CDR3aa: CASSPTTLTRYQETQYF
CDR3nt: TGTGCCAGCAGCCCCACTACTCTTACCCGGTACCAAGAGACCCAGTACTTC

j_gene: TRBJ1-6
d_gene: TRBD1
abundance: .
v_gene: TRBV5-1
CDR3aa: CASSRTGGDRVPGSPLHF
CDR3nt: TGCGCCAGCAGCCGCACAGGTGGGGACAGAGTCCCGGGTTCACCCCTCCACTTT

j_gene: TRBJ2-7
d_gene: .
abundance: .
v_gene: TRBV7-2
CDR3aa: CASSRTSYEQYF
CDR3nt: TGTGCCAGCAGCCGGACTTCCTACGAGCAGTACTTC

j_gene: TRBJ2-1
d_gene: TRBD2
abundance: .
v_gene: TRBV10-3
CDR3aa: CAIGRGEKTSDLYNEQFF
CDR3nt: TGTGCCATCGGCCGGGGGGAAAAGACTAGCGACCTCTACAATGAGCAGTTCTTC

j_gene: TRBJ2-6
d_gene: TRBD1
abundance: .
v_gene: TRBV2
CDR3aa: CASSAQDRSSGANVLTF
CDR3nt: TGTGCCAGCAGTGCTCAGGACAGGAGCTCTGGGGCCAACGTCCTGACTTTC

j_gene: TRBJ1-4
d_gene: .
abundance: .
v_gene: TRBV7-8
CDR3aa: CASSLWLQEKLFF
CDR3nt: TGTGCCAGCAGCTTATGGTTGCAGGAAAAACTGTTTTTT

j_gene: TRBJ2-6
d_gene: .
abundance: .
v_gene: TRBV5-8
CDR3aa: CASMRRGANVLTF
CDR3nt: TGTGCCAGCATGAGACGAGGGGCCAACGTCCTGACTTTC

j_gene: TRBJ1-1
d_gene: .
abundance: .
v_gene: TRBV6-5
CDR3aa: CASHRGTEAFF
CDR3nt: TGTGCCAGCCACAGAGGGACTGAAGCTTTCTTT